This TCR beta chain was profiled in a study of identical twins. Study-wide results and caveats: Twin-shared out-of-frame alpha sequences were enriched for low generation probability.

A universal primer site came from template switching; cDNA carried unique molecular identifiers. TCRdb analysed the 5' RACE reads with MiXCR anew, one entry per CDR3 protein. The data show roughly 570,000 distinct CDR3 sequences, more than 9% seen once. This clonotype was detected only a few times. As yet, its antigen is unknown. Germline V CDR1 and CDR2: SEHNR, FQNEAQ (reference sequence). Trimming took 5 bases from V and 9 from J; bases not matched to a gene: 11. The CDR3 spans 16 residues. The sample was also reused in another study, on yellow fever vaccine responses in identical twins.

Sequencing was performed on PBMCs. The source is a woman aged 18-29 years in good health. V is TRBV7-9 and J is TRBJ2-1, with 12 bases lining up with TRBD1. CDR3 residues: CASSPPPGQGAGEQFF. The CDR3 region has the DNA TGTGCCAGCAGCCCCCCGCCGGGACAGGGGGCTGGTGAGCAGTTCTTC.